These T cell receptor beta chains were read from a single sample in a study of blood T cell repertoires in COVID-19. TCRdb's table, derived via immunoSEQ multiplex PCR, lists solely in-frame clones and lacks some. The sample contains 200,000 or so clones, 80% to 90% of which appear only once. The sequenced sample consisted of peripheral blood. These receptors were obtained from a man aged 25 to 40 with COVID-19, enrolled during active disease. Both conserved end residues are part of each CDR3. A D gene is named only where the DNA matches it firmly. Some rows mark clone size as missing; the rest say once, few, many or name a class of expanded clone.

V gene	D gene	clone size	J gene	CDR3 protein	CDR3 DNA
TRBV24-1	TRBD1	.	TRBJ2-1	CATSDSGTGSHNEQFF	TGTGCCACCAGTGATTCCGGGACAGGGTCCCACAATGAGCAGTTCTTC
TRBV9	.	.	TRBJ2-7	CASSDSQGTTDSYEQYF	TGTGCCAGCAGCGATAGTCAGGGGACCACCGACTCCTACGAGCAGTACTTC
TRBV30	TRBD1	.	TRBJ2-7	CAWDPGQTYEQYF	TGTGCCTGGGACCCGGGACAGACATACGAGCAGTACTTC
TRBV4-3	.	.	TRBJ1-6	CASSQVIDYPNSPLHF	TGCGCCAGCAGCCAAGTTATCGACTACCCGAATTCACCCCTCCACTTT
TRBV5-1	.	.	TRBJ2-2	CASSLEGDGRLFF	TGCGCCAGCAGCTTGGAAGGGGATGGTAGGCTGTTTTTT
TRBV7-2	.	.	TRBJ2-1	CASSLGRGANEQFF	TGTGCCAGCAGCTTAGGTCGGGGGGCGAATGAGCAGTTCTTC
TRBV11-3	TRBD2	.	TRBJ2-1	CASSSRAGVMVEQFF	TGTGCCAGCAGCTCCAGAGCGGGGGTGATGGTAGAGCAGTTCTTC
TRBV3-1/TRBV3-2	.	.	TRBJ2-7	CASSQEARVCGSSYEQYF	TGTGCCAGCAGCCAAGAGGCGAGGGTGTGCGGCAGCTCCTACGAGCAGTACTTC
TRBV18	.	.	TRBJ2-3	CASSPLPAGRDTQYF	TGTGCCAGCTCACCACTCCCGGCGGGGAGGGATACGCAGTATTTT
TRBV19	.	.	TRBJ2-7	CASSIGSYEQYF	TGTGCCAGTAGTATCGGGTCCTACGAGCAGTACTTC
TRBV7-3	TRBD1	.	TRBJ1-1	CASSLGGTGTEAFF	TGTGCCAGCAGCTTAGGTGGGACAGGGACTGAAGCTTTCTTT
TRBV15	TRBD1	.	TRBJ1-4	CATSRDGTGVNEKLFF	TGTGCCACCAGCAGAGATGGGACAGGGGTTAATGAAAAACTGTTTTTT
TRBV3-1/TRBV3-2	.	.	TRBJ1-2	CASSWRRSDGYTF	TGTGCCAGCAGTTGGAGGAGGTCAGATGGCTACACCTTC
TRBV19	TRBD2	.	TRBJ2-1	CASSIQSGGAGEQFF	TGTGCCAGTAGTATTCAGAGCGGGGGGGCCGGTGAGCAGTTCTTC
TRBV2	.	.	TRBJ1-2	CASSEKVQGGDYGYTF	TGTGCCAGCAGTGAGAAGGTTCAAGGAGGGGACTATGGCTACACCTTC
TRBV5-1	.	.	TRBJ2-1	CASSLAQNEQFF	TGCGCCAGCAGCTTGGCCCAGAATGAGCAGTTCTTC
TRBV18	TRBD1	.	TRBJ1-2	CASSPSGTGLGYTF	TGTGCCAGCTCACCGTCCGGGACAGGGCTTGGCTACACCTTC
TRBV12-5	TRBD1	.	TRBJ1-1	CASGSGQGGGPMDTEAFF	TGTGCTAGTGGTTCTGGACAGGGGGGCGGGCCTATGGACACTGAAGCTTTCTTT
TRBV19	.	.	TRBJ2-7	CASSIGISTGVREQYF	TGTGCCAGTAGTATTGGAATCTCGACAGGAGTTCGCGAGCAGTACTTC
TRBV9	.	.	TRBJ2-2	CASSANRAPNTGELFF	TGTGCCAGCAGCGCAAACAGGGCCCCGAACACCGGGGAGCTGTTTTTT
TRBV4-3	.	.	TRBJ2-4	CASSQGVGGPKNIQYF	TGCGCCAGCAGCCAAGGGGTGGGGGGGCCGAAAAACATTCAGTACTTC
TRBV15	.	once	TRBJ2-3	CATSRERAGHGQTDTQYF	TGTGCCACCAGCAGAGAGAGGGCGGGGCATGGACAAACAGATACGCAGTATTTT
TRBV7-9	TRBD1	.	TRBJ2-1	CASSNTGGFYNEQFF	TGTGCCAGCAGCAATACAGGGGGATTCTACAATGAGCAGTTCTTC
TRBV28	TRBD2	.	TRBJ2-5	CASKGRGGETQYF	TGTGCCAGCAAGGGTAGGGGAGGGGAGACCCAGTACTTC
TRBV19	.	.	TRBJ1-1	CASNRAENTEAFF	TGTGCCAGCAACAGGGCTGAGAACACTGAAGCTTTCTTT
TRBV13	.	.	TRBJ1-2	CASSLGLVQPNYGYTF	TGTGCCAGCAGCTTAGGCCTGGTACAACCTAACTATGGCTACACCTTC
TRBV9	TRBD2	.	TRBJ2-1	CASSVGTSDYNEQFF	TGTGCCAGCAGCGTTGGGACTAGCGATTACAATGAGCAGTTCTTC
TRBV7-3	TRBD1	.	TRBJ2-7	CASSAGQGAYEQYF	TGTGCCAGCAGCGCGGGACAGGGGGCGTACGAGCAGTACTTC
TRBV10-3	TRBD1	few	TRBJ1-2	CAISESREGTANYGYTF	TGTGCCATCAGTGAGTCGCGGGAGGGGACAGCTAACTATGGCTACACCTTC
TRBV11-1	TRBD1	.	TRBJ1-2	CASSFNRGAVYGYTF	TGTGCCAGCAGCTTCAACAGGGGAGCGGTCTATGGCTACACCTTC
TRBV4-2	.	.	TRBJ1-2	CASSQDPRGWYGYTF	TGTGCCAGCAGCCAAGATCCGCGGGGTTGGTATGGCTACACCTTC
TRBV10-3	.	.	TRBJ2-1	CAIKRSSYNEQFF	TGTGCCATCAAGAGGAGCTCCTACAATGAGCAGTTCTTC
TRBV4-3	.	.	TRBJ1-3	CASSQEGVGGRNTIYF	TGCGCCAGCAGCCAAGAAGGAGTAGGGGGAAGAAACACCATATATTTT
TRBV27	.	.	TRBJ1-1	CASSLLRGINTEAFF	TGTGCCAGCAGTTTATTAAGAGGGATAAACACTGAAGCTTTCTTT
TRBV18	TRBD1	.	TRBJ2-7	CASSRTGGDSYEQYF	TGTGCCAGCTCGCGGACAGGGGGAGACTCCTACGAGCAGTACTTC
TRBV10-3	.	.	TRBJ1-6	CANTGTENSPLHF	TGTGCCAACACCGGGACTGAGAATTCACCCCTCCACTTT
TRBV19	TRBD1	.	TRBJ1-4	CASSLTGIDEKLFF	TGTGCCAGTAGTCTGACAGGGATAGACGAAAAACTGTTTTTT
TRBV4-2	TRBD2	.	TRBJ2-7	CASSQAQGLAGGPYEQYF	TGTGCCAGCAGCCAAGCCCAGGGACTAGCGGGAGGCCCCTACGAGCAGTACTTC
TRBV18	.	.	TRBJ2-3	CASSPGGAGTDTQYF	TGTGCCAGCTCACCAGGAGGGGCGGGCACAGATACGCAGTATTTT
TRBV2	.	once	TRBJ2-7	CASSGAGSSYEQYF	TGTGCCAGCAGTGGGGCAGGAAGCTCCTACGAGCAGTACTTC
TRBV24-1	.	.	TRBJ1-4	CATSLLWGRGEKLFF	TGTGCCACCAGTCTCCTTTGGGGGAGGGGTGAAAAACTGTTTTTT
TRBV12-3/TRBV12-4	.	.	TRBJ1-2	CASSFGMEQGYTF	TGTGCCAGCAGTTTCGGTATGGAACAGGGCTACACCTTC
TRBV7-8	.	.	TRBJ2-2	CASSPRTGVQNTGELFF	TGTGCCAGCAGCCCCCGTACGGGGGTGCAGAACACCGGGGAGCTGTTTTTT
TRBV6-5	TRBD2	.	TRBJ2-7	CASSYSGTSGPYEQYF	TGTGCCAGCAGTTACTCCGGGACTAGCGGTCCCTACGAGCAGTACTTC
TRBV28	.	.	TRBJ2-6	CASSLRRSSGANVLTF	TGTGCCAGCAGTTTAAGGCGGAGCTCTGGGGCCAACGTCCTGACTTTC
TRBV6-1	TRBD1	.	TRBJ1-6	CASSVLDRGVYNSPLHF	TGTGCCAGCAGTGTCCTGGACAGGGGGGTTTATAATTCACCCCTCCACTTT
TRBV7-3	.	.	TRBJ2-1	CASSSDSSSYNEQFF	TGTGCCAGCAGTTCCGACTCAAGCTCCTACAATGAGCAGTTCTTC